This is a list of T cell receptor beta chains from one sample in a study of Ad26.COV2.S vaccination and SARS-CoV-2 variants. Assay used: immunoSEQ multiplex PCR; TCRdb lists only in-frame clones, some missing. The repertoire holds about 97,000 clones, with around 80% as singletons. The sequencing here drew on peripheral blood, taken after recovery from COVID-19. The receptor set was obtained from a human donor who had recovered from COVID-19. Each CDR3 is given with its conserved first and last residue. A D gene is named only where the DNA matches it firmly. Rows give clone size only sometimes, using once, few, many, or a class for an expanded clone.

d_call clone_size j_call v_call cdr3_aa cdr3_nt
. . TRBJ1-1 TRBV12-3/TRBV12-4 CASGSRQNTEAFF TGTGCCAGCGGGTCACGACAGAACACTGAAGCTTTCTTT
TRBD2 . TRBJ2-1 TRBV7-9 CASSPQRGYYNEQFF TGTGCCAGCAGCCCCCAGCGGGGGTACTACAATGAGCAGTTCTTC
TRBD1 many TRBJ2-7 TRBV7-2 CASSLGQGREQYF TGTGCCAGCAGCTTAGGACAGGGAAGGGAGCAGTACTTC
. . TRBJ2-3 TRBV27 CASSLEGGDTQYF TGTGCCAGCAGTCTAGAGGGGGGAGATACGCAGTATTTT
. . TRBJ1-6 TRBV5-6 CASSLGSGSGNSPLHF TGTGCCAGCAGCTTGGGTTCCGGTTCTGGTAATTCACCCCTCCACTTT
TRBD1 . TRBJ1-5 TRBV6-2/TRBV6-3 CASSTGGDQPQHF TGTGCCAGCAGCACAGGGGGGGATCAGCCCCAGCATTTT
. . TRBJ2-2 TRBV13 CASSPLTRAGELFF TGTGCCAGCAGCCCCCTTACGCGCGCCGGGGAGCTGTTTTTT
TRBD1 once TRBJ1-4 TRBV5-4 CASSLGTGVGEKLFF TGTGCCAGCAGCTTGGGGACAGGGGTTGGGGAAAAACTGTTTTTT
TRBD2 . TRBJ2-3 TRBV3-1/TRBV3-2 CASSQMTSGAADTQYF TGTGCCAGCAGCCAAATGACTAGCGGGGCAGCAGATACGCAGTATTTT
. . TRBJ1-6 TRBV5-1 CASSLGRVKPNSPLHF TGCGCCAGCAGCTTGGGGCGGGTCAAACCCAATTCACCCCTCCACTTT
. . TRBJ2-2 TRBV19 CASSIQITNTGELFF TGTGCCAGTAGTATCCAGATCACGAACACCGGGGAGCTGTTTTTT
. . TRBJ2-2 TRBV3-1/TRBV3-2 CASSRGSNTGELFF TGTGCCAGCAGCCGGGGCTCAAACACCGGGGAGCTGTTTTTT
. . TRBJ2-5 TRBV12-3/TRBV12-4 CASSLRGARTQYF TGTGCCAGCAGTTTACGTGGGGCAAGGACCCAGTACTTC
. . TRBJ2-5 TRBV20-1 CSATQETQYF TGCAGTGCTACCCAAGAGACCCAGTACTTC
TRBD1 . TRBJ2-5 TRBV19 CASSRGQAGPQETQYF TGTGCCAGTAGTAGGGGACAGGCCGGCCCACAAGAGACCCAGTACTTC
. . TRBJ1-1 TRBV3-1/TRBV3-2 CASSHYLGGMNTEAFF TGTGCCAGCAGCCACTACCTTGGGGGGATGAACACTGAAGCTTTCTTT
TRBD1 . TRBJ1-5 TRBV19 CASSRGTGENQPQHF TGTGCCAGTAGTAGGGGGACAGGGGAAAATCAGCCCCAGCATTTT
. . TRBJ2-5 TRBV30 CAWSVRGETQYF TGTGCCTGGAGTGTACGTGGAGAGACCCAGTACTTC
TRBD1 few TRBJ1-2 TRBV5-4 CASSETGDYGYTF TGTGCCAGCTCCGAGACAGGGGACTATGGCTACACCTTC
. . TRBJ2-3 TRBV4-3 CASSQGSGSTDTQYF TGCGCCAGCAGCCAAGGGAGCGGAAGCACAGATACGCAGTATTTT
TRBD1 . TRBJ2-7 TRBV16 CASSRSNSQGGEQYF TGTGCCAGCAGCCGCTCGAACTCACAGGGGGGCGAGCAGTACTTC
. . TRBJ1-1 TRBV28 CASSLRGGGSTEAFF TGTGCCAGCAGTTTACGAGGGGGGGGTTCCACTGAAGCTTTCTTT
TRBD1 . TRBJ1-2 TRBV28 CASRKGQGTYGYTF TGTGCCAGCAGAAAGGGACAGGGGACCTATGGCTACACCTTC
TRBD2 . TRBJ2-1 TRBV9 CASSNRVAGVYNEQFF TGTGCCAGCAGCAACCGGGTAGCGGGGGTTTACAATGAGCAGTTCTTC
TRBD1 once TRBJ1-2 TRBV19 CASSGNRGLYGYTF TGTGCCAGTAGTGGCAACAGGGGCCTCTATGGCTACACCTTC
. once TRBJ1-6 TRBV6-2/TRBV6-3 CASSQFEREISPLHF TGTGCCAGCAGTCAGTTTGAGAGGGAGATCTCACCCCTCCACTTT
. . TRBJ1-2 TRBV30 CAWSTRRGGGYTF TGTGCCTGGAGTACACGCAGGGGCGGGGGCTACACCTTC
. . TRBJ2-6 TRBV28 CASTPVQGGSGANVLTF TGTGCCAGCACTCCAGTACAGGGAGGCTCTGGGGCCAACGTCCTGACTTTC
. few TRBJ2-5 TRBV5-5 CASSLIYQETQYF TGTGCCAGCAGTCTGATCTATCAAGAGACCCAGTACTTC
. . TRBJ1-2 TRBV6-5 CASSYRIDDYGYTF TGTGCCAGCAGTTACCGTATAGACGACTATGGCTACACCTTC
. . TRBJ1-2 TRBV5-1 CASSLAWDSPDGYTF TGCGCCAGCAGCTTGGCCTGGGACTCCCCGGATGGCTACACCTTC
. . TRBJ2-7 TRBV5-6 CASSLVGIPYEQYF TGTGCCAGCAGCTTGGTTGGGATCCCCTACGAGCAGTACTTC
TRBD1 once TRBJ2-5 TRBV20-1 CSASGGTGVGETQYF TGCAGTGCTAGTGGAGGGACAGGGGTGGGAGAGACCCAGTACTTC
. . TRBJ2-7 TRBV5-5 CASSFAKGSEQYF TGTGCCAGCAGCTTTGCGAAGGGGAGCGAGCAGTACTTC
. . TRBJ2-7 TRBV19 CASSPNRDSSYEQYF TGTGCCAGTAGTCCCAACAGGGATTCATCCTACGAGCAGTACTTC
TRBD1 once TRBJ2-4 TRBV10-1 CASSESAGTGPQYF TGCGCCAGCAGTGAGTCTGCCGGGACAGGTCCTCAGTACTTC
TRBD1 . TRBJ2-3 TRBV7-9 CASSAYRGSTDTQYF TGTGCCAGCAGCGCGTACAGGGGGTCCACAGATACGCAGTATTTT
TRBD1 . TRBJ2-5 TRBV30 CAWRDRGMETQYF TGTGCCTGGAGGGACAGGGGGATGGAGACCCAGTACTTC
. . TRBJ1-1 TRBV29-1 CSVLWSTEAFF TGCAGCGTTTTGTGGTCCACTGAAGCTTTCTTT
. . TRBJ1-1 TRBV6-5 CASSSTKGGQNTEAFF TGTGCCAGCAGTTCAACCAAGGGGGGACAGAACACTGAAGCTTTCTTT
. . TRBJ1-4 TRBV7-9 CASSRTDNEKLFF TGTGCCAGCAGCCGGACAGATAATGAAAAACTGTTTTTT
. many TRBJ1-3 TRBV14 CASSQGHTIYF TGTGCCAGCAGCCAAGGGCACACCATATATTTT
TRBD1 . TRBJ1-2 TRBV2 CASSAGTGNPEGGYTF TGTGCCAGCAGCGCCGGGACAGGTAACCCAGAAGGGGGCTACACCTTC
. . TRBJ1-1 TRBV19 CASSPAGDPNTEAFF TGTGCCAGTAGCCCGGCAGGCGACCCGAACACTGAAGCTTTCTTT
. . TRBJ1-1 TRBV7-9 CASSTEYPITEAFF TGTGCCAGCAGCACCGAGTACCCCATCACTGAAGCTTTCTTT
TRBD1 . TRBJ2-1 TRBV13 CASSLDRGGYNEQFF TGTGCCAGCAGCCTAGACAGGGGCGGTTACAATGAGCAGTTCTTC
. . TRBJ2-5 TRBV6-5 CASSYGQNQETQYF TGTGCCAGCAGTTACGGCCAGAACCAAGAGACCCAGTACTTC
TRBD2 . TRBJ2-3 TRBV5-1 CASSPVRLASTDTQYF TGCGCCAGCAGCCCAGTACGACTAGCCTCCACAGATACGCAGTATTTT
. . TRBJ2-5 TRBV3-1/TRBV3-2 CASSQSTADYRETQYF TGTGCCAGCAGCCAGTCGACAGCTGACTACCGGGAGACCCAGTACTTC
. few TRBJ2-7 TRBV24-1 CATSDNYRYEQYF TGTGCCACCAGTGACAACTACAGGTACGAGCAGTACTTC
. . TRBJ2-3 TRBV30 CAWRPEGDTQYF TGTGCCTGGAGGCCGGAGGGAGATACGCAGTATTTT
. few TRBJ2-1 TRBV19 CASSILGHNEQFF TGTGCCAGTAGTATCTTAGGGCACAATGAGCAGTTCTTC
. . TRBJ2-3 TRBV5-4 CASSPPGAVSTDTQYF TGTGCCAGCAGCCCCCCCGGTGCCGTGAGCACAGATACGCAGTATTTT
. . TRBJ2-1 TRBV19 CASSIENGEQFF TGTGCCAGTAGTATAGAGAATGGTGAGCAGTTCTTC